The rows below give T cell receptor beta chains drawn from one sample of a study of identical twins. TCRdb independently ran MiXCR on the 5' RACE reads; one entry per CDR3 protein. The repertoire consists of approximately 500,000 distinct CDR3 sequences, with approximately 14% occurring once and the leading ten covering roughly 0.46%. These records were also assigned to another study, of yellow fever vaccine responses in identical twins.

Sample: CD4+ T cells sorted from blood. The receptor set was obtained from a young woman in good health. CDR3s include the opening cysteine and the closing phenylalanine or tryptophan. The order of the fields is J gene, V gene, CDR3 protein.

TRBJ2-1 | TRBV18 | CASSQDRAIYNEQFF
TRBJ2-7 | TRBV29-1 | CSVVFQNEQYF
TRBJ2-3 | TRBV11-2 | CASSLGWASPSDTQYF
TRBJ2-2 | TRBV5-1 | CASSLEPGIGELFF
TRBJ2-7 | TRBV6-2/TRBV6-3 | CASSYHPDTSSGEQYF
TRBJ2-2 | TRBV20-1 | CSAMGLHTGELFF
TRBJ1-1 | TRBV3-1 | CASSPGTDTEAFF
TRBJ2-7 | TRBV5-1 | CASSGRTAAYEQYF
TRBJ2-2 | TRBV25-1 | CASSAERGIAGELFF
TRBJ1-6 | TRBV10-3 | CAISESPGTNSPLHF
TRBJ2-7 | TRBV12-3/TRBV12-4 | CASSLRTSGTYEQYF
TRBJ2-5 | TRBV5-1 | CASSLLGGVNQETQYF
TRBJ2-7 | TRBV7-2 | CASSLAASGRYEQYF
TRBJ2-5 | TRBV5-1 | CASSLALGGPAETQYF
TRBJ2-1 | TRBV5-1 | CASSFSSGSLEQFF
TRBJ2-2 | TRBV29-1 | CSVKNTGELFF
TRBJ1-5 | TRBV12-3/TRBV12-4 | CASSFLQGAQHF
TRBJ2-1 | TRBV11-2 | CASSPTGRSTYNEQFF
TRBJ2-3 | TRBV29-1 | CSTRGRGGTDTQYF
TRBJ1-5 | TRBV6-5 | CASGRGLQPQHF
TRBJ2-4 | TRBV5-1 | CASTQGGGMNIQYF
TRBJ2-1 | TRBV6-1 | CASSPRTGQNEQFF
TRBJ1-2 | TRBV7-2 | CASSPVGRGISGYTF
TRBJ2-3 | TRBV7-9 | CASSLGHTDTQYF
TRBJ2-1 | TRBV20-1 | CSAAGREQFF
TRBJ2-3 | TRBV9 | CASSAPGLAPETQYF
TRBJ1-1 | TRBV19 | CASRRAGSTEAFF
TRBJ2-7 | TRBV20-1 | CSAYGPEGEQYF
TRBJ2-2 | TRBV28 | CATASGSSANTGELFF
TRBJ2-4 | TRBV20-1 | CSASTPDIQYF
TRBJ2-2 | TRBV3-1 | CASSQDTSSAGELFF
TRBJ2-1 | TRBV12-3/TRBV12-4 | CASSQGAYNEQFF
TRBJ2-1 | TRBV7-9 | CASRESEGWLAEQFF
TRBJ2-6 | TRBV12-3/TRBV12-4 | CASSFWTSGANVLTF
TRBJ2-6 | TRBV12-3/TRBV12-4 | CASRRLSGANVLTF
TRBJ2-3 | TRBV3-1 | CASRPRIGVLTDTQYF
TRBJ2-6 | TRBV5-1 | CASSLGQLQVSGANVLTF
TRBJ2-5 | TRBV10-3 | CATISGQLGKQETQYF
TRBJ1-2 | TRBV20-1 | CSARRQGAEGGYTF
TRBJ1-4 | TRBV28 | CASRSTGKGEKLFF
TRBJ2-1 | TRBV20-1 | CSAREATSGYNEQFF
TRBJ2-1 | TRBV12-3/TRBV12-4 | CASTLGSGGEQFF
TRBJ2-5 | TRBV18 | CASSPLYQETQYF
TRBJ2-2 | TRBV7-6 | CASSKDRATGELFF
TRBJ2-1 | TRBV12-3/TRBV12-4 | CASTLDRGRRNEQFF
TRBJ2-2 | TRBV20-1 | CSADPRGAGTGELFF
TRBJ1-1 | TRBV19 | CASSTTSTEAFF
TRBJ2-1 | TRBV20-1 | CSARAGGFYNEQFF
TRBJ2-3 | TRBV3-1 | CASSQEGTGTDTQYF
TRBJ2-1 | TRBV4-1 | CASSQEGTSGRFEQFF
TRBJ2-7 | TRBV29-1 | CSVSQTSYEQYF
TRBJ1-6 | TRBV5-4 | CASSLVQGNNSPLHF
TRBJ1-5 | TRBV20-1 | CSASLGAENQPQHF
TRBJ2-2 | TRBV28 | CASSSSWMSSGELFF
TRBJ2-2 | TRBV19 | CASSATNTGELFF
TRBJ2-5 | TRBV5-6 | CASSLERALRETQYF
TRBJ2-3 | TRBV12-3/TRBV12-4 | CASSFAVTQYF
TRBJ2-7 | TRBV6-5 | CASSYSERGSYEQYF
TRBJ2-2 | TRBV20-1 | CSANGGAQAGELFF
TRBJ2-1 | TRBV10-3 | CAISGKGDINNEQFF